This T cell receptor (beta chain) is from a study of blood T cell repertoires in COVID-19. The overall study: The United States, Italy and Spain supplied acute and convalescent COVID-19 samples. PBMCs, B-cell-depleted T cells, or T cells were the source of the cDNA or gDNA that made up the material.

Per the original data handling: For nucleated cells, counts were estimated from reference gene primer amplification. Assay used: immunoSEQ multiplex PCR; TCRdb lists only in-frame clones, some missing. D and trimming come from the DNA, and the V and J calls and clone size come from that table. This table holds under 300,000 clones, about four fifths found once. V dropped 5 bases and J dropped 0 bases, with 12 bases sitting between them. The CDR3 extends over 15 amino acids. Germline V CDR1 and CDR2: SGHRS, YFSETQ. This rearrangement joins TRBV5-1 to TRBJ1-5; D unresolved. The receptor was derived from a woman aged 40 to 50 who had recovered from COVID-19. The material sequenced was peripheral blood. The CDR3 nucleotides read TGCGCCAGCAGACAGACGGTAGATAGCAATCAGCCCCAGCATTTT. This gives the protein CASRQTVDSNQPQHF.